Below are 30 T cell receptor beta chains sequenced from a single sample in a study of blood T cell repertoires in COVID-19. Assay used: immunoSEQ multiplex PCR; TCRdb lists only in-frame clones, some missing. The repertoire includes roughly 170,000 clones, 80% to 90% of them detected once, and around 13% sits in the top ten. The source material was peripheral blood. All receptors come from a woman aged 70-85 years with COVID-19, enrolled during active disease.

The gene calls are TRBV3-1 (or the pseudogene TRBV3-2) and TRBJ2-7; D is possibly TRBD1 (5 bases). Germline V lookup: CDR1 LGHDT, CDR2 YNNKEL (reference sequence). Trimming pared 4 bases from V and 3 bases from J, leaving 10 bases between. This CDR3 is 13 amino acids long. CDR3 loop: CASSLGRDYEQYF. In DNA form, the CDR3 reads TGTGCCAGCAGCCTTGGCAGGGACTACGAGCAGTACTTC.

The J gene is TRBJ2-5, the V gene TRBV28; 9 nucleotides align to TRBD1. The germline V gene encodes CDR1 MDHEN and CDR2 SYDVKM. The CDR3 covers 12 residues. V lost 8 bases and J lost 3; bases outside the gene matches: 1. CDR3 sequence reads: CASWDREETQYF. DNA for the CDR3: TGTGCCAGCTGGGACAGGGAAGAGACCCAGTACTTC.

The chain carries TRBV5-1 and TRBJ1-1, with 9 bases aligning to TRBD1. In germline, CDR1 is SGHRS, CDR2 YFSETQ. The ends lost 4 bases at V and 11 bases at J; junction bases unmatched: 9. The CDR3 length is 13 residues. The CDR3 DNA is TGCGCCAGCAGCCAAAGCGACAGGGGGGTTGCTTTCTTT. It is translated as CASSQSDRGVAFF.

The chain carries TRBV19 and TRBJ1-2; TRBD1 is a possible D gene (6 bases). Trimming left V 3 bases short and J 5 bases short, with 16 bases between. The germline V gene encodes CDR1 LNHDA and CDR2 SQIVND (reference sequence). The CDR3 loop spans 15 amino acids. CDR3 sequence: CASSMWDTRGYGYTF. The CDR3 bases are TGTGCCAGTAGTATGTGGGACACTAGGGGTTATGGCTACACCTTC.

V is TRBV24-1 and J is TRBJ2-1; D is perhaps TRBD2 (5 bases). This CDR3 spans 14 amino acids. Per the germline V gene, CDR1 is KGHDR and CDR2 is SFDVKD. With 5 bases removed from V and 4 bases from J, the gap between germline ends came to 11 bases. The chain's CDR3 is CATSASFLYNEQFF. The DNA for the CDR3 is TGTGCCACCAGTGCTAGCTTCCTTTACAATGAGCAGTTCTTC.

This clone occurred a few times. The genes are TRBV6-8 and TRBJ1-6; a weak D match, TRBD1 (6 bases). CDR3 length: 17 residues. Germline CDR1 is MNHGY and CDR2 is SAAAGT. V lost 6 bases and J 4 bases, leaving 19 bases between the germline ends. In nucleotides, the CDR3 is TGTGCCAGCAGGTATTCATTTCGGACAGTTTATAATTCACCCCTCCACTTT. Amino acid sequence: CASRYSFRTVYNSPLHF.

The V call is TRBV6-5, the J call TRBJ1-5; the D gene is possibly TRBD1 (6 bases). CDR1 MNHEY and CDR2 SVGAGI come from the germline V gene. V lost 5 bases to trimming and J lost 7 bases, with 15 bases between them. The CDR3 length is 14 residues. The CDR3 DNA sequence: TGTGCCAGCAGTACCTACAGGGAAGACCAGCCCCAGCATTTT. This gives the protein CASSTYREDQPQHF.

V gene TRBV29-1 combines with J gene TRBJ2-7, with TRBD1 matching over 10 bases. Germline V gene sequence: CDR1 SQVTM, CDR2 ANQGSEA. Unmatched junction bases numbered 10, after V lost 6 bases and J lost 2 bases. There are 15 residues in the CDR3. CDR3 in amino acids: CSVQDRGQLPYEQYF. The CDR3 bases are TGCAGCGTCCAAGACAGGGGGCAACTTCCCTACGAGCAGTACTTC.

The gene calls are TRBV7-8 and TRBJ1-1; 7 bases agree with TRBD1. The CDR3 is 16 amino acids. The V gene's germline CDR1 is SGHVS and CDR2 FQNEAQ. The V gene end was trimmed by 5 bases and the J gene end by 2 bases; junction bases not matched to a gene: 11. For the CDR3, the DNA is TGTGCCAGCAGCCCCCATGACGACAGGGCCAACACTGAAGCTTTCTTT. Protein sequence: CASSPHDDRANTEAFF. Drawing the rest from reference TRBV7-8 and TRBJ1-1, the complete variable domain is GAGVSQSPRYKVAKRGQDVALRCDPISGHVSLFWYQQALGQGPEFLTYFQNEAQLDKSGLPSDRFFAERPEGSVSTLKIQRTQQEDSAVYLCASSPHDDRANTEAFFGQGTRLTVV.

The rearrangement links TRBV5-8 to TRBJ1-1; a weak D match, TRBD1 (5 bases). V shed 9 bases and J shed 0 bases, with 12 bases lying between them. The length of the CDR3 is 13 residues. Germline CDR1 is SGHTS and CDR2 is YDEGEE. CDR3 sequence (DNA): TGTGCCACCGGAGGGACCCTGAACACTGAAGCTTTCTTT. Protein sequence: CATGGTLNTEAFF.

Here the CDR3 reads CASSANSGRAKNIQYF. The CDR3, as DNA: TGTGCCAGCAGCGCAAATAGCGGGAGGGCCAAAAACATTCAGTACTTC. The chain links TRBV11-3 to TRBJ2-4; 10 bases are shared with TRBD2. The CDR3 consists of 16 residues. V lost 5 bases and J lost 1; bases outside the gene matches: 5. Per germline, CDR1 SGHNT and CDR2 YENEEA. Together with reference TRBV11-3 and TRBJ2-4, the CDR3 gives the full variable domain: EAGVVQSPRYKIIEKKQPVAFWCNPISGHNTLYWYLQNLGQGPELLIRYENEEAVDDSQLPKDRFSAERLKGVDSTLKIQPAELGDSAVYLCASSANSGRAKNIQYFGAGTRLSVL.

In its sample, this clone was seen a few times. The chain uses TRBV20-1 and TRBJ1-6, with no clear D. V was shortened by 3 bases and J by 6 bases, with 9 bases between the two germline ends. Looked up from germline, CDR1 is DFQATT and CDR2 is SNEGSKA (reference sequence). The CDR3 has 13 residues. The CDR3 bases are TGCAGTGCTAGTAATCAGTTTAATTCACCCCTCCACTTT. Translation: CSASNQFNSPLHF.

The chain carries TRBV3-1 (or the pseudogene TRBV3-2) and TRBJ2-4; tentatively, D is TRBD1 (6 bases). Trimming took off 3 bases at V and 10 bases at J, with 13 bases between the two ends. The CDR3 is 13 residues long. Germline assignment: CDR1 LGHDT and CDR2 YNNKEL (reference sequence). This CDR3 reads CASSQTGAGIQYF. CDR3 nucleotides: TGTGCCAGCAGCCAGACAGGAGCAGGGATTCAGTACTTC.

The V and J genes are TRBV6-2 or TRBV6-3 and TRBJ1-5, with D perhaps TRBD1 (6 bases). The CDR3 consists of 16 residues. Trimming pared 4 bases from V and 0 bases from J, leaving 13 bases between. Germline V gives CDR1 MNHEY, CDR2 SVGEGT. CDR3 residues: CASSSRGQLSNQPQHF. CDR3 DNA: TGTGCCAGCAGTTCGAGAGGACAGCTTAGCAATCAGCCCCAGCATTTT.

The chain employs TRBV12-3 or TRBV12-4 and TRBJ1-5; possible D gene TRBD1, 5 bases. V lost 1 base and J 8 bases, leaving 6 bases between the germline ends. CDR3 length: 12 amino acids. CDR3 coding DNA: TGTGCCAGCAGTTTAGGGGGGGAGCCCCAGCATTTT. Translating it yields CASSLGGEPQHF.

The rearrangement joins TRBV25-1 to TRBJ1-1; TRBD1 matches at 7 bases. This CDR3 contains 12 residues. Trimming took 6 bases from V and 5 from J; bases not matched to a gene: 3. The V gene's germline CDR1 is MGHDK and CDR2 SYGVNS. The chain's CDR3 is CASSRTGTEAFF. The CDR3 nucleotides are TGTGCCAGCAGCAGGACAGGTACTGAAGCTTTCTTT.

The chain links TRBV19 to TRBJ2-7; 10 bases line up with TRBD2. Germline V gives CDR1 LNHDA, CDR2 SQIVND (reference sequence). The CDR3 totals 15 residues. V lost 3 bases and J lost 3; bases outside the gene matches: 5. The CDR3 reads CASSITLAGGYEQYF. DNA of the CDR3: TGTGCCAGTAGTATCACCTTAGCGGGAGGCTACGAGCAGTACTTC.

The CDR3 spells CASSQRGHHEKLFF. In nucleotides, the CDR3 is TGCGCCAGCAGCCAAAGGGGGCATCACGAAAAACTGTTTTTT. This chain uses TRBV4-1 with TRBJ1-4; 7 nucleotides align to TRBD1. Trimming took 2 bases from V and 8 from J; bases not matched to a gene: 5. The germline V gene encodes CDR1 MGHRA and CDR2 YSYEKL. The CDR3 has 14 residues.

The chain uses TRBV1 and TRBJ1-2; the table names TRBD1, a call not compared with the DNA. TRBV1 is tagged as a pseudogene. This CDR3 spans 17 amino acids. The CDR3 sequence: CTSSHLTVGQPIRGYTF. The CDR3 DNA reads TGCACCAGCAGCCACCTCACCGTAGGACAGCCTATACGTGGCTACACCTTC.

J is TRBJ2-3 and V is TRBV30; a weak D match, TRBD2 (5 bases). V lost 5 bases and J lost 6, with 12 bases in between. Germline V gives CDR1 GTSNPN, CDR2 SVGIG (reference sequence). This CDR3 has 12 amino acids. The CDR3 nucleotides read TGTGCCTGGGAGCAGGACTCGGATACGCAGTATTTT. Encoded protein: CAWEQDSDTQYF.

This clone appeared a single time. The rearrangement joins TRBV6-5 to TRBJ2-3, with D possibly TRBD2 on 5 matching bases. V lost 5 bases, J lost 2 bases, and 8 bases lay in between. Germline loops: CDR1 MNHEY, CDR2 SVGAGI. CDR3 size: 13 residues. The CDR3 nucleotides are TGTGCCAGCAGTACTAGTTTCACAGATACGCAGTATTTT. Amino acids: CASSTSFTDTQYF.

The chain couples TRBV7-9 to TRBJ2-7; a possible D gene is TRBD2 (5 bases). Germline lookup yields CDR1 SEHNR and CDR2 FQNEAQ (reference sequence). Trimming took 6 bases from V and 3 from J, leaving 18 bases between them. CDR3 length: 15 residues. The CDR3 sequence is CASRLDTGTFYEQYF. CDR3 DNA: TGTGCCAGCAGACTAGACACCGGAACTTTCTACGAGCAGTACTTC.

In this sample, this clone turned up a few times. The chain carries TRBV11-3 and TRBJ1-2; D gene ambiguous. This CDR3 spans 13 amino acids. V was trimmed by 7 bases and J by 7 bases, leaving 16 bases between them. CDR1 and CDR2 from the germline V gene are SGHNT and YENEEA. CDR3 nucleotide sequence: TGTGCCAGCACCGGCGCCTCCTCGGGTGGCTACACCTTC. Its protein product is CASTGASSGGYTF.

The chain has TRBV28 and TRBJ1-5; tentatively, D is TRBD1 (5 bases). The CDR3 is made up of 15 amino acids. CDR1 is MDHEN, CDR2 SYDVKM, per germline. V lost 5 bases to trimming and J lost 5 bases, with 16 bases between them. Here the CDR3 reads CASSPSGGGYQPQHF. CDR3 nucleotide sequence: TGTGCCAGCAGTCCCTCCGGGGGAGGTTATCAGCCCCAGCATTTT.

The chain employs TRBV7-2 and TRBJ1-2, with unresolved D. Germline V gene sequence: CDR1 SGHTA, CDR2 FQGNSA. Trimming took off 0 bases at V and 4 bases at J, with 9 bases between the two ends. The CDR3 totals 14 residues. DNA for the CDR3: TGTGCCAGCAGCTTAGCGTTTGTATCCTATGGCTACACCTTC. Protein sequence: CASSLAFVSYGYTF.

The chain couples TRBV18 to TRBJ1-1, with D tentatively TRBD1 (6 bases). Germline V gene sequence: CDR1 KGHSH, CDR2 LQKENI. The V end was cut by 5 bases, the J end by 8 bases, with 15 bases between. This CDR3 spans 13 amino acids. The CDR3 spells CASSYTGTVEAFF. Here the CDR3 DNA reads TGTGCCAGCTCATATACAGGGACCGTCGAAGCTTTCTTT.

The chain combines TRBV24-1 with TRBJ2-3; D might be TRBD1 (6 bases). The CDR3 spans 13 residues. The ends were cut back, 5 bases at V and 8 bases at J, with 13 bases in the middle. CDR1 KGHDR and CDR2 SFDVKD come from the germline V gene. The CDR3 loop reads CATSGNTGSTQYF. In nucleotides, the CDR3 is TGTGCCACCAGTGGTAACACAGGGTCTACGCAGTATTTT.

V gene TRBV9 combines with J gene TRBJ2-3, with 10 bases identical to TRBD2. CDR3 length equals 16 residues. The germline CDR1 and CDR2 sequences are SGDLS and YYNGEE. J lost 0 bases, V lost 2 bases, and 3 bases had no gene match. The CDR3 nucleotides are TGTGCCAGCAGCGTTTCTAGCGGGGGAAGCACAGATACGCAGTATTTT. It specifies CASSVSSGGSTDTQYF.

J is TRBJ2-7 and V is TRBV6-5, with a weak D call TRBD1 (6 bases). Germline V lookup: CDR1 MNHEY, CDR2 SVGAGI. Trimming cost V 5 bases and J 2 bases, with 13 bases left between them. The CDR3 extends over 14 amino acids. The CDR3, as DNA: TGTGCCAGCAGTCCGGGACACCTTACCTACGAGCAGTACTTC. It translates to CASSPGHLTYEQYF.

J is TRBJ1-2 and V is TRBV3-1 (or the pseudogene TRBV3-2); D ambiguous. V was trimmed by 0 bases and J by 5 bases, leaving 13 bases between them. The germline gives CDR1 LGHDT, CDR2 YNNKEL (reference sequence). The CDR3 extends over 15 amino acids. This chain's CDR3 is CASSQDYGIPYGYTF. The CDR3 bases are TGTGCCAGCAGCCAAGATTACGGGATTCCTTATGGCTACACCTTC.